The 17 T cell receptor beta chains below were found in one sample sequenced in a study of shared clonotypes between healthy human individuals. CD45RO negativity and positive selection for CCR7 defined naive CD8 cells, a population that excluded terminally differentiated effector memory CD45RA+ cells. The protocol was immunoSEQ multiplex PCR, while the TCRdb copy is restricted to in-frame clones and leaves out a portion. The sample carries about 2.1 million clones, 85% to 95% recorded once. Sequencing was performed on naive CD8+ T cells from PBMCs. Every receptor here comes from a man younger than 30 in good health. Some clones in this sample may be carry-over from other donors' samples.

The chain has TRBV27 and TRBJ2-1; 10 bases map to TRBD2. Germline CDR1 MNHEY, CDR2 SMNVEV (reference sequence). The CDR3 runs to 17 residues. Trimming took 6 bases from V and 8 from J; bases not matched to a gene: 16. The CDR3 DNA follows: TGTGCCAGCAGCCCGATCTATACTAGCGGGATTCGGGATGAGCAGTTCTTC. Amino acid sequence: CASSPIYTSGIRDEQFF.

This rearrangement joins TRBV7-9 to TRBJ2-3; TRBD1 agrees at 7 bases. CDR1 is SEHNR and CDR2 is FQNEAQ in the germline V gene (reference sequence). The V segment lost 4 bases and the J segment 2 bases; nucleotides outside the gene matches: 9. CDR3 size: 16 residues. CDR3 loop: CASSSGSGGVTDTQYF. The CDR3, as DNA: TGTGCCAGCAGCTCCGGGTCAGGGGGTGTCACAGATACGCAGTATTTT.

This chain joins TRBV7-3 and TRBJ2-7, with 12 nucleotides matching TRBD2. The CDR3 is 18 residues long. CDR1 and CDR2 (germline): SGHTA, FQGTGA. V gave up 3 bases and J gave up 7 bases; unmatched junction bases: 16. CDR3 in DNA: TGTGCCAGCAGCTTGCGCGGAAAACTAGCGGGAGGACTCTCGGAGCAGTACTTC. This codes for CASSLRGKLAGGLSEQYF.

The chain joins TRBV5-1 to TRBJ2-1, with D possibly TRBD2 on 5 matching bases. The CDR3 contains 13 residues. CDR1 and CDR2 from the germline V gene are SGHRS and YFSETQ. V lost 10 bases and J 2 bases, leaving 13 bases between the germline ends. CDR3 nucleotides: TGCGCCTGTCGACTAACAGCCTACAATGAGCAGTTCTTC. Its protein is CACRLTAYNEQFF. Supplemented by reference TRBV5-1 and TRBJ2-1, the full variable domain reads KAGVTQTPRYLIKTRGQQVTLSCSPISGHRSVSWYQQTPGQGLQFLFEYFSETQRNKGNFPGRFSGRQFSNSRSEMNVSTLELGDSALYLCACRLTAYNEQFFGPGTRLTVL.

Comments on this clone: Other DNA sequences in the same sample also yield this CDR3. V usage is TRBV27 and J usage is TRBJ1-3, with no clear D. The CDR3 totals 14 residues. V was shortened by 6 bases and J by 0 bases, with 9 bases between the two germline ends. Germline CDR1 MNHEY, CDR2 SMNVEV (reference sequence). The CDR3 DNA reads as TGTGCCAGCAGCCCAGCACCCTCTGGAAACACCATATATTTT. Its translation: CASSPAPSGNTIYF.

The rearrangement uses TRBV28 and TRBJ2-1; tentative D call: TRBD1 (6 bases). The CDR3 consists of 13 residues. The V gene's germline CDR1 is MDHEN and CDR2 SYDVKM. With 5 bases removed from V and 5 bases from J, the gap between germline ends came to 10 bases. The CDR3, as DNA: TGTGCCAGCAGTAGGACAGATCACAATGAGCAGTTCTTC. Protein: CASSRTDHNEQFF.

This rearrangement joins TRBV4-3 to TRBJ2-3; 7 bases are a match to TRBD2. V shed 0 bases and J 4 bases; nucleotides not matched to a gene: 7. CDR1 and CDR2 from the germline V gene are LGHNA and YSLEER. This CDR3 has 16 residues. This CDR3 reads CASSQDAGEGSDTQYF. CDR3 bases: TGCGCCAGCAGCCAAGATGCGGGAGAAGGATCAGATACGCAGTATTTT.

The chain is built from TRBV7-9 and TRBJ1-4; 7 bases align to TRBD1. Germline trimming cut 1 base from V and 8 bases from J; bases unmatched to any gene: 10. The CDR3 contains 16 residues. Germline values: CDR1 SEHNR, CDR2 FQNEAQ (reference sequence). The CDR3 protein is CASSLVAGGTDEKLFF. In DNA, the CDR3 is TGTGCCAGCAGCTTAGTGGCTGGGGGGACAGACGAAAAACTGTTTTTT.

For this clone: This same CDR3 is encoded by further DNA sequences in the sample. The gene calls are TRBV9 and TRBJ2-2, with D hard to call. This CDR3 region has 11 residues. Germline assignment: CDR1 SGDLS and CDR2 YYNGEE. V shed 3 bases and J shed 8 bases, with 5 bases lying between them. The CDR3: CASSGPGELFF. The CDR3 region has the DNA TGTGCCAGCAGCGGGCCTGGGGAGCTGTTTTTT.

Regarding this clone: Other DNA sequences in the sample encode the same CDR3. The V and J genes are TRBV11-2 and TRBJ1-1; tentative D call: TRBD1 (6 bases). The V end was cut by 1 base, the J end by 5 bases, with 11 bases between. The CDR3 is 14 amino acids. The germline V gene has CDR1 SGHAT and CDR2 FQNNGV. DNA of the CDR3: TGTGCCAGCAGCTTAGGCAGGGGAGGTACTGAAGCTTTCTTT. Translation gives CASSLGRGGTEAFF.

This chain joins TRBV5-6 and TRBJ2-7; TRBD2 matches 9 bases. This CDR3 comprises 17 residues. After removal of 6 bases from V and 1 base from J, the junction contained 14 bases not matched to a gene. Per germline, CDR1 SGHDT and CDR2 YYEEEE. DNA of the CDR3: TGTGCCAGCACCGAGGGGGCTAGCGGGATTCGGTCCTACGAGCAGTACTTC. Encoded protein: CASTEGASGIRSYEQYF.

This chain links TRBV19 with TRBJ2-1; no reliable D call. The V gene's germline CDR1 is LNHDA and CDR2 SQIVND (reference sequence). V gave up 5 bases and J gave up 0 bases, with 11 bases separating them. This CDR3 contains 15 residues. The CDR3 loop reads CASSFQVSSYNEQFF. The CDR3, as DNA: TGTGCCAGTAGTTTTCAGGTTAGCTCCTACAATGAGCAGTTCTTC.

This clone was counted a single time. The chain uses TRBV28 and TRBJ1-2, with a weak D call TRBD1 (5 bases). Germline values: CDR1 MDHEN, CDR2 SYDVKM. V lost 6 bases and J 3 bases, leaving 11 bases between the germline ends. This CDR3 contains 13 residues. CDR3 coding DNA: TGTGCCAGCAGACGGGGGGGTGACTATGGCTACACCTTC. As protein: CASRRGGDYGYTF.

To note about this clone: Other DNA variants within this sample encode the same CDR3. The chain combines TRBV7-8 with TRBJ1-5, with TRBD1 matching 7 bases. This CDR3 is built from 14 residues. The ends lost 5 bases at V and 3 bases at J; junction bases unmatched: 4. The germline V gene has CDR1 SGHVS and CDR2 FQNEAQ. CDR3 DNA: TGTGCCAGCAGCACGGGACAGCTCAATCAGCCCCAGCATTTT. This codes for CASSTGQLNQPQHF. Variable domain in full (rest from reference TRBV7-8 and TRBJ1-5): GAGVSQSPRYKVAKRGQDVALRCDPISGHVSLFWYQQALGQGPEFLTYFQNEAQLDKSGLPSDRFFAERPEGSVSTLKIQRTQQEDSAVYLCASSTGQLNQPQHFGDGTRLSIL.

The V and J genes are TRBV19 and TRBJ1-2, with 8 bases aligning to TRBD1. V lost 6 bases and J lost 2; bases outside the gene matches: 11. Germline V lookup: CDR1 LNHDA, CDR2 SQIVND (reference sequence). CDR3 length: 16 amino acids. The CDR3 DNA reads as TGTGCCAGTAGCTACGGTCCCGGGACAGGAAACTATGGCTACACCTTC. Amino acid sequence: CASSYGPGTGNYGYTF.

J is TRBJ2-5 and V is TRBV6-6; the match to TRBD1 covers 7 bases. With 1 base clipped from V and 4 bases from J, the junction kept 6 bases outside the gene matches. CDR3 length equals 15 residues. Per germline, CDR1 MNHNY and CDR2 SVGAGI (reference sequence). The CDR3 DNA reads TGTGCCAGCAGTTACTACCAGGGGGAAAGAGAGACCCAGTACTTC. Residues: CASSYYQGERETQYF.

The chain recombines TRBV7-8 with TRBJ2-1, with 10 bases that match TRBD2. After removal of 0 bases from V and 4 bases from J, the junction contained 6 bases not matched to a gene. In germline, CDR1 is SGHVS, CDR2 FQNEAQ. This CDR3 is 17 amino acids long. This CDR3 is CASSLAGASGGYNEQFF. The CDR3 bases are TGTGCCAGCAGCTTAGCGGGTGCTAGCGGGGGATACAATGAGCAGTTCTTC.